This T cell receptor beta chain was recovered during a study of T-cell memory formation after mild COVID-19. About the study: Largely donor-specific TCR clusters were found.

This clonotype has just one count. Its antigen remains unknown. Employing constant-segment primers, 5'RACE generated TCR alpha and TCR beta cDNA libraries bearing sample barcodes and UMIs. Each CDR3 protein is one row after TCRdb ran MiXCR on the 5' RACE reads. The table lists 450,000 to 650,000 distinct CDR3 sequences, approximately 21% of them singletons. V was cut by 8 bases and J by 3 bases, with 7 bases left in between. The CDR3 contains 11 residues. Germline loops: CDR1 MDHEN, CDR2 SYDVKM. Study-wide results and limits: Those CD4+ clones that contracted were mainly in CM and EM (CD8+ ones in EMRA).

The sequence was collected from an adult woman who had mild COVID-19 (a few samples of this study predate the infection). Cell type and time point are not known. The source material was PBMCs or a T cell subset sorted from them (not recorded which). The chain joins TRBV28 to TRBJ1-2, with a tentative D call TRBD1 (6 bases). Here the CDR3 DNA reads TGTGCCAGCTCAGGGGACTATGGCTACACCTTC. Its translation is CASSGDYGYTF.